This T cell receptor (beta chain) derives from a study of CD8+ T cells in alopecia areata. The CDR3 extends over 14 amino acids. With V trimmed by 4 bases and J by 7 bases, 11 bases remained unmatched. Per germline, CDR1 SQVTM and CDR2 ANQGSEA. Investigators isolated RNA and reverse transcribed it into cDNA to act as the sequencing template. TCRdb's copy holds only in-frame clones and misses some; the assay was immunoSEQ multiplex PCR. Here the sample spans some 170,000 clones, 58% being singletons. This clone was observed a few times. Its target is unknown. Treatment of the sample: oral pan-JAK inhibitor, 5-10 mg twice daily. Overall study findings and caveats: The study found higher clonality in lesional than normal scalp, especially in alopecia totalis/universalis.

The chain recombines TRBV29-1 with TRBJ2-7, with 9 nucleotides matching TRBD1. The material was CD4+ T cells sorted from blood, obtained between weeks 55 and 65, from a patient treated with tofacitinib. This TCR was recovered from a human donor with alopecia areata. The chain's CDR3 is CSVAQGQGPREQYF. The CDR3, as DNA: TGCAGCGTTGCCCAAGGACAGGGGCCGCGGGAGCAGTACTTC.